The count of the clone carrying this T cell receptor (beta chain) is one. This record belongs to a study of blood T cell repertoires in COVID-19. Looking at the study overall: Donors in the United States, Italy and Spain gave samples during acute or convalescent COVID-19.

J was trimmed by 9 bases and V by 5 bases; bases with no gene match: 8. Germline CDR1 SNHLY, CDR2 FYNNEI. The CDR3 loop spans 14 amino acids. The protocol was immunoSEQ multiplex PCR, while the TCRdb copy is restricted to in-frame clones and leaves out a portion. The sample lists more than 45,000 clones; 86% were seen once. Input material: peripheral blood. The receptor was isolated from a man of 80 years or more with acute or convalescent COVID-19. The rearrangement joins TRBV2 to TRBJ2-1, with 9 bases that match TRBD2. The chain's CDR3 is CASSTGTSMSEQFF. The CDR3 coding sequence is TGTGCCAGCAGTACCGGGACTAGCATGAGTGAGCAGTTCTTC.